The rows below give T cell receptor beta chains drawn from one sample of a study of radiotherapy plus CTLA-4 blockade in lung cancer. This table comes from immunoSEQ multiplex PCR, and its TCRdb copy is limited to in-frame clones, with some not included. The data show 48,000 or so clones, approximately 84% seen once. The sequencing here drew on peripheral blood, taken from a patient treated with radiotherapy plus ipilimumab. The receptors were gathered from a human donor with non-small cell lung cancer whose response to radiotherapy plus ipilimumab could not be evaluated. The CDR3 runs from the conserved cysteine through the conserved F or W. A D gene is named only where the DNA matches it firmly. A clone size is listed for some rows: how often the clone was seen (once, few, many), or a class if it is expanded.

j_call,clone_size,d_call,v_call,cdr3_nt,cdr3_aa
TRBJ2-4,.,.,TRBV6-1,TGTGCCAGCAGTGGGGGAGGTACCAAAAACATTCAGTACTTC,CASSGGGTKNIQYF
TRBJ2-7,.,.,TRBV19,TGTGCCAGTAGTATTACTAGAAGGGCCCTATTGGGAGAGCAGTACTTC,CASSITRRALLGEQYF
TRBJ1-4,few,.,TRBV29-1,TGCAGCGTCAATGGGGTAGGGGGGGGGAATGAAAAACTGTTTTTT,CSVNGVGGGNEKLFF
TRBJ1-1,.,.,TRBV28,TGTGCCAGCAATTCGGACACTGAAGCTTTCTTT,CASNSDTEAFF
TRBJ2-1,once,.,TRBV7-3,TGTGCCAGCAGCTTAGAGATTACCAAGGAGCAGTTCTTC,CASSLEITKEQFF
TRBJ1-2,.,.,TRBV7-3,TGTGCCAGCAGCCAGATGGAGTCCTACTATGGCTACACCTTC,CASSQMESYYGYTF
TRBJ2-1,.,.,TRBV11-2,TGTGCCAGCAGCCCAGGGAACAATGAGCAGTTCTTC,CASSPGNNEQFF
TRBJ2-3,.,.,TRBV30,TGTGCCTGGAGTTCGGGGGTCGATACGCAGTATTTT,CAWSSGVDTQYF
TRBJ2-1,.,TRBD2,TRBV28,TGTGCCAGCAGTAGCGGGAGGGCCTCATCCTACAATGAGCAGTTCTTC,CASSSGRASSYNEQFF
TRBJ1-4,.,.,TRBV7-9,TGTGCCAGCAGCTTAGGCGGGTTTAATGAAAAACTGTTTTTT,CASSLGGFNEKLFF
TRBJ1-1,.,.,TRBV6-1,TGTGCCAGCAGTGAAGTAACCCCGGGGAACACTGAAGCTTTCTTT,CASSEVTPGNTEAFF
TRBJ1-5,.,TRBD1,TRBV5-6,TGTGCCAGCAGCTTGGAGGGACAGGGTAACGATCAGCCCCAGCATTTT,CASSLEGQGNDQPQHF
TRBJ2-4,.,TRBD1,TRBV29-1,TGCAGCGTTGGGACAGGGGGGATCAAAAACATTCAGTACTTC,CSVGTGGIKNIQYF
TRBJ2-1,.,TRBD2,TRBV15,TGTGCCACCAGCAGAGAGGGACTAGCAGTAGTGAATGAGCAGTTCTTC,CATSREGLAVVNEQFF
TRBJ2-1,.,TRBD2,TRBV9,TGTGCCAGCAGCGTAGATAGGACGGGAGGGCCACCGGGAGAGCAGTTCTTC,CASSVDRTGGPPGEQFF
TRBJ2-1,once,.,TRBV25-1,TGTGCCAGCAGGCGGGGGCGGGACCCCTGGTTCTTC,CASRRGRDPWFF
TRBJ2-1,.,TRBD1,TRBV6-1,TGTGCCAGCAGTGAGGGACAGGGTTTCTACAATGAGCAGTTCTTC,CASSEGQGFYNEQFF
TRBJ2-1,once,.,TRBV28,TGTGCCAGCAGCCCCCCATCCCGCAGGGAGCAGTTCTTC,CASSPPSRREQFF
TRBJ2-7,.,TRBD1,TRBV10-3,TGTGCCATCAGGGACCGGGACAGCCAAACCTACGAGCAGTACTTC,CAIRDRDSQTYEQYF
TRBJ2-3,.,.,TRBV9,TGTGCCAGCAGCGTCGATTTCCTAGCGAGCACAGATACGCAGTATTTT,CASSVDFLASTDTQYF
TRBJ2-1,.,.,TRBV9,TGTGCCAGCAGCGTAGGGCCAGTCTCCTACAATGAGCAGTTCTTC,CASSVGPVSYNEQFF
TRBJ2-1,.,TRBD1,TRBV5-5,TGTGCCAGCAGGATCGGACAGGGGGCGATCTACAATGAGCAGTTCTTC,CASRIGQGAIYNEQFF
TRBJ2-7,.,TRBD2,TRBV18,TGTGCCAGCTCACCGACTAGCGGGAGCTACGAGCAGTACTTC,CASSPTSGSYEQYF
TRBJ2-1,.,.,TRBV28,TGTGCCAGCAGTGAATTTAGTGGCTCCTACAATGAGCAGTTCTTC,CASSEFSGSYNEQFF
TRBJ2-7,.,TRBD1,TRBV5-1,TGCGCCAGCAGCTTATCAGGGGGCGGCTCCTACGAGCAGTACTTC,CASSLSGGGSYEQYF
TRBJ2-1,.,.,TRBV7-6,TGTGCCAGCAGCACCAACCGACAGACATCCTACAATGAGCAGTTCTTC,CASSTNRQTSYNEQFF
TRBJ2-7,.,TRBD2,TRBV9,TGTGCCAGCAGCGTAGGGGCGGGAGGCCCAGAAGGGCAGTACTTC,CASSVGAGGPEGQYF
TRBJ1-2,.,TRBD1,TRBV7-3,TGCGCCAGCAGTTACGACAGGGGAGGCTATGGCTACACCTTC,CASSYDRGGYGYTF
TRBJ1-1,.,.,TRBV9,TGTGCCAGCAGCGTAGATGGGGGCGCTTGGACTGAAGCTTTCTTT,CASSVDGGAWTEAFF
TRBJ1-3,.,TRBD1,TRBV2,TGTGCCAGCAGTTCCGGGACAGGGGGCAGGGCCATATATTTT,CASSSGTGGRAIYF
TRBJ1-6,.,.,TRBV9,TGTGCCAGCGCCAGGGAGGCTGTCAATTCACCCCTCCACTTT,CASAREAVNSPLHF
TRBJ2-7,.,.,TRBV28,TGTGCCAGCAGTCCTCGGTTGGACGAGCAGTACTTC,CASSPRLDEQYF